One sample yielded the 12 T cell receptor beta chains listed below, sequenced in a study of beta chain features in type 1 diabetes. Sequenced material consisted of expressed TCRB transcripts (all of the isolated RNA was reverse transcribed). This table comes from immunoSEQ multiplex PCR, and its TCRdb copy is limited to in-frame clones, with some not included. Of about 400,000 clones in the sample, roughly 12% were seen once. The study, taken as a whole, reports: Across all four CD4+ subsets, people with type 1 diabetes showed modestly shorter TCRB CDR3s.

For these receptors, no antigen is known. Sample: naive CD4+ T cells from blood. These receptors all come from a woman younger than 30 with type 1 diabetes.

This clone was recorded a few times. The chain employs TRBV9 and TRBJ2-1; perhaps TRBD2 as D (6 bases). Trimming shortened V by 1 base and J by 5 bases, and 13 bases separated the two germline ends. Germline-derived CDR1 and CDR2 are SGDLS and YYNGEE. This CDR3 has 15 residues. DNA of the CDR3: TGTGCCAGCAGCGTATCCCAACTAGCCGACAATGAGCAGTTCTTC. Translation gives CASSVSQLADNEQFF.

V is TRBV23-1 and J is TRBJ1-2, with D uncertain. TRBV23-1 is an ORF, with its function uncertain. V shed 5 bases and J shed 6 bases, with 4 bases lying between them. The CDR3 is 10 amino acids. CDR3 nucleotide sequence: TGCGCCAGCAGTTATAATGGCTACACCTTC. Protein sequence: CASSYNGYTF.

The table lists this clone with a few counts. This sequence joins TRBV7-2 and TRBJ2-7; possible D gene TRBD1, 6 bases. In germline, CDR1 is SGHTA, CDR2 FQGNSA. The V end lost 3 bases, the J end lost 3 bases, and 12 bases lay between the germline ends. This CDR3 comprises 14 residues. The CDR3, as DNA: TGTGCCAGCAGCTTCGACCAGGGGAACTACGAGCAGTACTTC. Its translation: CASSFDQGNYEQYF.

The chain has TRBV10-3 and TRBJ2-7, with 7 nucleotides matching TRBD1. This CDR3 has 12 residues. Germline CDR1 reads ENHRY; CDR2 reads SYGVKD. The V and J ends lost 9 bases and 3 bases, in that order; junction bases with no gene match: 5. CDR3: CAILDRNYEQYF. The CDR3 nucleotides read TGTGCCATTCTGGACAGGAACTACGAGCAGTACTTC.

The chain employs TRBV27 and TRBJ2-1; weak D call: TRBD1 (6 bases). The CDR3 length is 15 residues. The ends were cut back, 3 bases at V and 1 base at J, with 10 bases in the middle. CDR1 is MNHEY and CDR2 is SMNVEV in the germline V gene (reference sequence). Here the CDR3 reads CASSFGGGSYNEQFF. CDR3 nucleotides: TGTGCCAGCAGTTTTGGGGGCGGTTCCTACAATGAGCAGTTCTTC.

A few counts support this clone. The chain joins TRBV5-1 to TRBJ2-7; 7 nucleotides agree with TRBD1. The CDR3 sequence is 14 residues long. The V and J ends lost 3 bases and 2 bases, in that order; junction bases with no gene match: 5. Germline CDR1 is SGHRS and CDR2 is YFSETQ. The CDR3 coding sequence is TGCGCCAGCAGCTCCGGACAGGCCGCCTACGAGCAGTACTTC. It codes for CASSSGQAAYEQYF.

This clone showed up just a few times. V and J are TRBV15 and TRBJ2-6, with 7 bases identical to TRBD1. Germline V gene lookup returns CDR1 LNHNV and CDR2 YYDKDF (reference sequence). This CDR3 comprises 16 residues. V was clipped by 0 bases and J by 2 bases; unmatched bases: 1. The chain's CDR3 is CATSRDQGAGANVLTF. The CDR3 DNA reads as TGTGCCACCAGCAGAGACCAGGGGGCTGGGGCCAACGTCCTGACTTTC.

The CDR3 loop reads CSVGSLLSFQETQYF. The DNA of the CDR3 is TGCAGCGTTGGGTCACTTTTGTCTTTCCAAGAGACCCAGTACTTC. J is TRBJ2-5 and V is TRBV29-1; D is ambiguous. The CDR3 length is 15 residues. Looked up from germline, CDR1 is SQVTM and CDR2 is ANQGSEA. V was trimmed by 4 bases and J by 1 base, leaving 16 bases between them. The whole variable domain, filled in from reference TRBV29-1 and TRBJ2-5, reads SAVISQKPSRDICQRGTSLTIQCQVDSQVTMMFWYRQQPGQSLTLIATANQGSEATYESGFVIDKFPISRPNLTFSTLTVSNMSPEDSSIYLCSVGSLLSFQETQYFGPGTRLLVL.

This clone was detected only a few times. CDR3 residues: CASSQDRPGASDTQYF. The DNA for the CDR3 is TGCGCCAGCAGCCAAGATAGGCCGGGAGCTTCAGATACGCAGTATTTT. The chain uses TRBV4-3 and TRBJ2-3, with a possible D match to TRBD2 (6 bases). Germline CDR1 LGHNA, CDR2 YSLEER. The V gene lost 0 bases and the J gene lost 4 bases, with 14 bases spanning the gap. The CDR3 has 16 amino acids.

This clone came up a few times. Here the CDR3 DNA reads TGTGCCAGCAGTACATACTACGAGCAGTACTTC. This sequence encodes CASSTYYEQYF. The V and J genes are TRBV28 and TRBJ2-7, with no clear D. V was pared by 5 bases and J by 3 bases, with 5 bases between. The germline gives CDR1 MDHEN, CDR2 SYDVKM. The CDR3 extends over 11 amino acids.

Concerning this clone itself: This sample also contains other DNA sequences that code for the same CDR3. This chain links TRBV5-1 with TRBJ2-7, with unresolved D. CDR1 is SGHRS, CDR2 YFSETQ, per germline. The CDR3 runs to 13 residues. Trimming pared 0 bases from V and 3 bases from J, leaving 7 bases between. CDR3 nucleotide sequence: TGCGCCAGCAGCTTGGATGGCAGCTACGAGCAGTACTTC. Amino acids: CASSLDGSYEQYF.

J is TRBJ2-1 and V is TRBV28; 10 nucleotides line up with TRBD2. Germline values: CDR1 MDHEN, CDR2 SYDVKM. V was pared by 7 bases and J by 4 bases, with 10 bases of the junction left unmatched. This CDR3 is built from 16 residues. Here the CDR3 DNA reads TGTGCCAGCATGGTAGCGGGGGGAGGATCGTACAATGAGCAGTTCTTC. Protein product: CASMVAGGGSYNEQFF.